This record concerns one TCR beta chain sequence. The antigen remains undetermined. The sample originates from a study of cytomegalovirus exposure and HLA in healthy donors. Among the donors, all were healthy bone marrow donors. Donors likely had unrecorded immune exposures despite being nominally healthy when sampled. Findings and caveats of the study: Later work showed greater clonal expansion in HLA-associated TCR beta chains than in equally common others.

PCR used 60 Vbeta primers and 13 Jbeta primers. How the authors handled the data: Per a later analysis, the number of unique TCR beta chains was some 80 million, of which 9 million to 14 million were shared. The repertoire was sequenced with immunoSEQ multiplex PCR; TCRdb's copy has only in-frame clones and lacks some. V and J calls plus clone size are reproduced from that table; the DNA served to infer D and trimming. This repertoire shows 60,000 to 95,000 clones, roughly 82% found once; its top ten account for approximately 17%. Germline-derived CDR1 and CDR2 are SQVTM and ANQGSEA. V gave up 7 bases and J gave up 2 bases; unmatched junction bases: 1. The CDR3 spans 11 residues.

The sample was PBMCs. The sequence came from a man aged 65 to 85 in good health and CMV-seropositive. The chain links TRBV29-1 to TRBJ2-5; 7 nucleotides match TRBD2. DNA of the CDR3: TGCAGCGGGGGGGGACAAGAGACCCAGTACTTC. The encoded protein is CSGGGQETQYF. The variable domain in full, with the rest retrieved from reference TRBV29-1 and TRBJ2-5, is SAVISQKPSRDICQRGTSLTIQCQVDSQVTMMFWYRQQPGQSLTLIATANQGSEATYESGFVIDKFPISRPNLTFSTLTVSNMSPEDSSIYLCSGGGQETQYFGPGTRLLVL.